Presented here are 16 T cell receptor beta chains from one specimen sequenced in a study of T cells in Graves' hyperthyroidism and ophthalmopathy. Amplification of TCR beta CDR3 regions was performed using RNA transcripts as template. HTBI primers were employed in a first-round RT-PCR of the TCR CDR3. TCRdb fed the multiplex PCR reads into MiXCR, producing one record per CDR3 protein. The data show roughly 740,000 distinct CDR3 sequences, with about a sixth seen just once and 8.4% held by the top ten. Material: blood. The origin of the receptors is a man between 18 and 35 years old with Graves' hyperthyroidism.

The rearrangement uses TRBV28 and TRBJ1-1; maybe TRBD1 (5 bases). Deletions cut 7 bases from V and 4 bases from J, with 16 bases between. This CDR3 is built from 14 residues. Germline lookup yields CDR1 MDHEN and CDR2 SYDVKM. CDR3 protein: CASTLNRRGTEAFF. As DNA, the CDR3 is TGTGCCAGCACCCTCAATCGTAGGGGCACTGAAGCTTTCTTT. Using reference TRBV28 and TRBJ1-1 for the parts outside the CDR3, the full variable domain is DVKVTQSSRYLVKRTGEKVFLECVQDMDHENMFWYRQDPGLGLRLIYFSYDVKMKEKGDIPEGYSVSREKKERFSLILESASTNQTSMYLCASTLNRRGTEAFFGQGTRLTVV.

This clonotype was seen only a few times. This sequence joins TRBV27 and TRBJ1-1; 10 bases agree with TRBD1. V shed 7 bases and J 5 bases; nucleotides not matched to a gene: 13. The CDR3 is made up of 16 amino acids. The germline gives CDR1 MNHEY, CDR2 SMNVEV (reference sequence). CDR3 coding DNA: TGTGCCAGCATCCCCCTCCCCGGGACAGGGGAAACTGAAGCTTTCTTT. This sequence encodes CASIPLPGTGETEAFF.

The table lists this clonotype with many counts. This chain connects TRBV20-1 to TRBJ2-7; TRBD2 aligns across 12 bases. Germline lookup yields CDR1 DFQATT and CDR2 SNEGSKA (reference sequence). The CDR3 has 13 amino acids. Germline trimming cut 6 bases from V and 3 bases from J; bases unmatched to any gene: 3. CDR3 coding DNA: TGCAGTGCCCGGACTAGCGGGGACTACGAGCAGTACTTC. Its protein product is CSARTSGDYEQYF.

This clonotype was counted many times. The chain carries TRBV20-1 and TRBJ1-5, with 11 bases fitting TRBD1. With V trimmed by 6 bases and J by 6 bases, 7 bases remained unmatched. This CDR3 comprises 14 residues. Germline CDR1 DFQATT, CDR2 SNEGSKA (reference sequence). This CDR3 reads CSAKDRGRRQPQHF. The CDR3 DNA sequence: TGCAGTGCCAAGGACAGGGGGCGCCGTCAGCCCCAGCATTTT.

This clonotype was found many times. V is TRBV7-9 and J is TRBJ2-2; 11 nucleotides line up with TRBD2. The junction had 6 bases not matched to a gene; V was cut back by 5 bases and J by 1 base. Per germline, CDR1 SEHNR and CDR2 FQNEAQ (reference sequence). The length of the CDR3 is 17 residues. The CDR3 spells CASSPRLAGGNTGELFF. DNA for the CDR3: TGTGCCAGCAGCCCTCGTCTAGCGGGAGGGAACACCGGGGAGCTGTTTTTT.

This clonotype occurred many times. The rearrangement joins TRBV30 to TRBJ1-1; D gene ambiguous. V shed 1 base and J shed 6 bases, with 15 bases lying between them. The CDR3 contains 14 residues. Per germline, CDR1 GTSNPN and CDR2 SVGIG (reference sequence). CDR3 DNA sequence: TGTGCCTGGAGTGATTCGCCGGGGTGGGCTGAAGCTTTCTTT. As protein: CAWSDSPGWAEAFF.

The table lists this clonotype with many counts. V and J are TRBV18 and TRBJ2-5; D ambiguous. Trimming removed 1 base from V and 5 bases from J, with 17 bases in between. This CDR3 comprises 16 residues. Germline V gene sequence: CDR1 KGHSH, CDR2 LQKENI. This chain's CDR3 is CASSPRPGLTRETQYF. CDR3 nucleotides: TGTGCCAGCTCACCACGGCCGGGCCTCACGCGGGAGACCCAGTACTTC.

The V call is TRBV3-1, the J call TRBJ1-6; TRBD1 is a possible D gene (6 bases). Germline CDR1 is LGHDT and CDR2 is YNNKEL (reference sequence). CDR3 length: 15 residues. The V gene lost 5 bases and the J gene lost 4 bases, with 12 bases spanning the gap. CDR3 protein: CASSNRAVYNSPLHF. The CDR3 nucleotides read TGTGCCAGCAGCAACAGGGCGGTTTATAATTCACCCCTCCACTTT.

The chain joins TRBV29-1 to TRBJ2-1, with 9 bases lining up with TRBD2. Trimming at V came to 3 bases and at J to 12 bases, leaving 12 bases not matched to a gene. Germline V gene data show CDR1 as SQVTM and CDR2 as ANQGSEA. There are 14 residues in the CDR3. For the CDR3, the DNA is TGCAGCGTTGAGTTACTAGCGGGCGCCTTGTCGCAGTTCTTC. Protein: CSVELLAGALSQFF.

This clonotype was seen only a few times. The chain uses TRBV4-2 and TRBJ2-2, with TRBD2 matching over 10 bases. Germline V gene data show CDR1 as LGHNA and CDR2 as YNFKEQ. The CDR3 covers 17 residues. Trimming cost V 0 bases and J 1 base; bases outside gene matches: 2. The CDR3 DNA reads as TGTGCCAGCAGCCAAGAAGTAGCGGGAGGGAACACCGGGGAGCTGTTTTTT. The encoded protein is CASSQEVAGGNTGELFF.

This clonotype was detected a few times. V is TRBV7-8 and J is TRBJ1-2; D is possibly TRBD1 (5 bases). CDR3 length equals 15 residues. From germline, CDR1 is SGHVS and CDR2 FQNEAQ. Trimming shortened V by 1 base and J by 6 bases, and 15 bases separated the two germline ends. The CDR3 sequence: CASSLVVPGTDGYTF. The CDR3 DNA reads as TGTGCCAGCAGCTTAGTCGTTCCAGGGACGGATGGCTACACCTTC.

This clonotype appeared a few times. The genes are TRBV10-3 and TRBJ2-3, with D unclear. With 8 bases removed from V and 1 base from J, the gap between germline ends came to 10 bases. Germline CDR1 reads ENHRY; CDR2 reads SYGVKD. CDR3 length: 13 amino acids. CDR3 sequence reads: CAIGVQRTDTQYF. In DNA, the CDR3 is TGTGCCATCGGGGTCCAGCGCACAGATACGCAGTATTTT.

This clonotype was recorded at least ten times. The V call is TRBV20-1, the J call TRBJ2-1, with 9 bases that match TRBD2. J lost 9 bases, V lost 1 base, and 7 bases had no gene match. This CDR3 region has 14 residues. CDR1 DFQATT and CDR2 SNEGSKA come from the germline V gene (reference sequence). The CDR3 coding sequence is TGCAGTGCTAGAGGCGGGACTAGCAGCCGTGAGCAGTTCTTC. Protein product: CSARGGTSSREQFF.

Ten or more counts support this clonotype. This rearrangement joins TRBV7-8 to TRBJ1-2, with a weak D call TRBD1 (5 bases). The V gene's germline CDR1 is SGHVS and CDR2 FQNEAQ. CDR3 length: 15 residues. Trimming removed 5 bases at V and 1 base at J, with 14 bases between. CDR3 in DNA: TGTGCCAGCAGCATTAGGGGAGATCTTAACTATGGCTACACCTTC. Its translation: CASSIRGDLNYGYTF.

V usage is TRBV28 and J usage is TRBJ1-1; perhaps TRBD1 as D (5 bases). Trimming took 3 bases from V and 5 from J, leaving 13 bases between them. Germline V gene lookup returns CDR1 MDHEN and CDR2 SYDVKM. This CDR3 has 14 amino acids. CDR3 sequence (DNA): TGTGCCAGCAGTTTGCCCTCAAAGGGGACTGAAGCTTTCTTT. Translation: CASSLPSKGTEAFF.

This clonotype came up many times. J is TRBJ2-3 and V is TRBV7-2; D possibly uses TRBD1 or TRBD2 (5 bases each). CDR3 length equals 16 residues. V lost 2 bases, J lost 0 bases, and 12 bases lay in between. The germline V gene encodes CDR1 SGHTA and CDR2 FQGNSA. The CDR3 is CASSLKTGRSTDTQYF. CDR3 nucleotides: TGTGCCAGCAGCTTAAAAACGGGACGGAGCACAGATACGCAGTATTTT.